This record looks at one T cell receptor beta chain sequence and its context. The data are from a study of blood T cell repertoires in COVID-19. Here immunoSEQ multiplex PCR was the method, and the copy in TCRdb shows in-frame clones only, minus some. The sample lists approximately 200,000 clones; approximately 80% were seen once. Material for sequencing was PBMCs or T cells enriched from blood (not recorded which). The TCR originated in a woman between 40 and 55 years old with acute COVID-19.

CDR3 protein: CASRTGRTDTQYF. In nucleotides, the CDR3 is TGTGCCAGTAGAACAGGACGCACAGATACGCAGTATTTT. The J gene is TRBJ2-3, the V gene TRBV19; D is possibly TRBD1 (5 bases). The CDR3 sequence is 13 residues long. Per germline, CDR1 LNHDA and CDR2 SQIVND (reference sequence). V was cut by 6 bases and J by 1 base, with 8 bases left in between.